Listed below are T cell receptor beta chains from one sample, sequenced in a study of blood T cell repertoires in COVID-19. The repertoire was sequenced with immunoSEQ multiplex PCR; TCRdb's copy has only in-frame clones and lacks some. Of 25,000 to 35,000 clones in the sample, roughly nine tenths were seen once. Sequenced input: peripheral blood. Receptors were obtained from a human donor in a cohort sampled during active COVID-19. The CDR3 runs from the conserved cysteine through the conserved F or W. Each record gives: D gene, V gene, J gene, CDR3 DNA, CDR3 protein. The D gene is left open where the match is weak.

d_call: TRBD2
v_call: TRBV11-2
j_call: TRBJ2-5
cdr3_nt: TGTGCCAGCAGACGACTAGCTGACGAGACCCAGTACTTC
cdr3_aa: CASRRLADETQYF

d_call: TRBD2
v_call: TRBV9
j_call: TRBJ2-2
cdr3_nt: TGTGCCAGCCATCTAGCGGAGGCGAACACCGGGGAGCTGTTTTTT
cdr3_aa: CASHLAEANTGELFF

d_call: TRBD1
v_call: TRBV7-9
j_call: TRBJ1-5
cdr3_nt: TGTGCCAGCAGCTTAGGGCCGCGGCAGGGGGGTGAGCCCCAGCATTTT
cdr3_aa: CASSLGPRQGGEPQHF

d_call: NA
v_call: TRBV4-2
j_call: TRBJ2-3
cdr3_nt: TGTGCCAGCAGCCAAGAAGAGTGGACAGCTAGCACAGATACGCAGTATTTT
cdr3_aa: CASSQEEWTASTDTQYF

d_call: TRBD2
v_call: TRBV6-4
j_call: TRBJ2-1
cdr3_nt: TGTGCCAGCAGTGCGGGACTAGCGGGCGCCAATGAGCAGTTCTTC
cdr3_aa: CASSAGLAGANEQFF

d_call: NA
v_call: TRBV4-2
j_call: TRBJ1-2
cdr3_nt: TGTGCCAGCTTCCGGTCCGGGGCCGGGGGGGATGGCTACACCTTC
cdr3_aa: CASFRSGAGGDGYTF

d_call: NA
v_call: TRBV5-1
j_call: TRBJ1-1
cdr3_nt: TGCGCCAGCAGCTTAAACAGTTTCATGAACACTGAAGCTTTCTTT
cdr3_aa: CASSLNSFMNTEAFF

d_call: TRBD1
v_call: TRBV19
j_call: TRBJ2-6
cdr3_nt: TGTGCTTCGGGACAGGTACCCTCTGGGGCCAACGTCCTGACTTTC
cdr3_aa: CASGQVPSGANVLTF

d_call: NA
v_call: TRBV4-2
j_call: TRBJ1-5
cdr3_nt: TGTGCCAGCAGCCAGGGGGGGGTAGGCAATCAGCCCCAGCATTTT
cdr3_aa: CASSQGGVGNQPQHF

d_call: NA
v_call: TRBV12-3/TRBV12-4
j_call: TRBJ1-1
cdr3_nt: TGTGCCAGCAGTTTCGGGGAAAACACTGAAGCTTTCTTT
cdr3_aa: CASSFGENTEAFF

d_call: TRBD1
v_call: TRBV18
j_call: TRBJ1-4
cdr3_nt: TGTGCCAGCTCAAAAAACCCCGGGACAGGGACTGAAAAACTGTTTTTT
cdr3_aa: CASSKNPGTGTEKLFF

d_call: TRBD1
v_call: TRBV6-5
j_call: TRBJ1-5
cdr3_nt: TGTGCCAGCAGCCCCGGGACAGGACGTAATCAGCCCCAGCATTTT
cdr3_aa: CASSPGTGRNQPQHF

d_call: TRBD1
v_call: TRBV3-1/TRBV3-2
j_call: TRBJ2-2
cdr3_nt: TGTGCCAGCAGCCTCACAGGGGCCGGGGAGCTGTTTTTT
cdr3_aa: CASSLTGAGELFF

d_call: NA
v_call: TRBV15
j_call: TRBJ2-3
cdr3_nt: TGTGCCACCAGGAACGCCGACAGGCGGATCACAGATACGCAGTATTTT
cdr3_aa: CATRNADRRITDTQYF